The 27 T cell receptor beta chains below all came from one sample that was sequenced in a study of blood T cell repertoires in COVID-19. Some clones are missing from TCRdb's copy, which holds only in-frame ones; the method was immunoSEQ multiplex PCR. Of 450,000 or so clones in the sample, around nine tenths were seen once. The sample was peripheral blood. The receptors stem from a man in his late teens or twenties with COVID-19, enrolled during active disease.

The chain is built from TRBV3-1 (or the pseudogene TRBV3-2) and TRBJ2-2, with 9 bases fitting TRBD1. The trim removed 4 bases at V and 2 bases at J, leaving 5 bases unmatched. This CDR3 region has 16 residues. CDR1 and CDR2 (germline): LGHDT, YNNKEL (reference sequence). The CDR3 nucleotides read TGTGCCAGCAGCCCCCTGGACAGGGGAAACACCGGGGAGCTGTTTTTT. As protein: CASSPLDRGNTGELFF.

The chain carries TRBV14 and TRBJ2-7; tentative D call: TRBD1 (5 bases). The V end was cut by 2 bases, the J end by 6 bases, with 14 bases between. Germline V lookup: CDR1 SGHDN, CDR2 FVKESK. The CDR3 extends over 14 amino acids. The CDR3 DNA sequence: TGTGCCAGCAGCCAATCGACGGTCCAGGGCGAGCAGTACTTC. Amino acids: CASSQSTVQGEQYF.

This chain links TRBV5-4 with TRBJ2-5; 9 nucleotides agree with TRBD2. Germline CDR1 and CDR2: SGHNT and YYREEE (reference sequence). V gave up 0 bases and J gave up 3 bases; unmatched junction bases: 0. This CDR3 spans 14 amino acids. The CDR3 sequence is CASSLERGEETQYF. In DNA, the CDR3 is TGTGCCAGCAGCTTGGAGCGGGGGGAAGAGACCCAGTACTTC.

The chain carries TRBV14 and TRBJ2-3; the D gene is possibly TRBD1 (6 bases). CDR3 length equals 13 residues. The V and J ends lost 9 bases and 6 bases respectively, with 16 bases between them. CDR1 SGHDN and CDR2 FVKESK come from the germline V gene. The CDR3 DNA sequence: TGTGCCAGAGAAACAGGGTACTCCGATACGCAGTATTTT. Its translation is CARETGYSDTQYF.

This clone has only one observation. This chain connects TRBV11-2 to TRBJ2-7; 7 bases are a match to TRBD1. Unmatched junction bases numbered 5, after V lost 5 bases and J lost 7 bases. There are 12 residues in the CDR3. The germline V gene has CDR1 SGHAT and CDR2 FQNNGV. In nucleotides, the CDR3 is TGTGCCAGCAGCCCGACAGGGCTTGAGCAGTACTTC. This sequence encodes CASSPTGLEQYF.

This sequence joins TRBV30 and TRBJ1-1; the D is unclear. Germline V gene data show CDR1 as GTSNPN and CDR2 as SVGIG (reference sequence). V lost 0 bases, J lost 10 bases, and 12 bases lay in between. The CDR3 loop spans 12 amino acids. The CDR3 protein is CAWSVDGVGAFF. CDR3 coding DNA: TGTGCCTGGAGTGTAGACGGGGTTGGAGCTTTCTTT.

The chain uses TRBV11-2 and TRBJ2-5, with 11 positions matching TRBD2. The CDR3 totals 17 residues. CDR1 is SGHAT and CDR2 is FQNNGV in the germline V gene. Trimming cost V 3 bases and J 2 bases; bases outside gene matches: 8. In DNA form, the CDR3 reads TGTGCCAGCAGCTTGAATAGCGGGGGGGCTTCGCAAGAGACCCAGTACTTC. Its translation is CASSLNSGGASQETQYF.

The rearrangement joins TRBV5-4 to TRBJ2-3; D is possibly TRBD1 (6 bases). Between the trimmed V and J ends, which lost 4 bases and 8 bases, there was a span of 14 bases. The CDR3 contains 13 residues. Germline V gene sequence: CDR1 SGHNT, CDR2 YYREEE (reference sequence). Here the CDR3 reads CASSRTGSPTQYF. Written as DNA, the CDR3 is TGTGCCAGCAGCAGAACAGGGTCACCTACGCAGTATTTT.

This clone was counted a single time. The chain is built from TRBV5-4 and TRBJ2-1; tentatively, D is TRBD2 (6 bases). The V end was cut by 5 bases, the J end by 1 base, with 13 bases between. The germline CDR1 and CDR2 sequences are SGHNT and YYREEE (reference sequence). There are 15 residues in the CDR3. CDR3 sequence reads: CASSGAGKSYNEQFF. The CDR3 DNA reads as TGTGCCAGCAGTGGGGCGGGAAAGTCCTACAATGAGCAGTTCTTC.

The gene calls are TRBV12-5 and TRBJ1-5; maybe TRBD1 (5 bases). V was trimmed by 6 bases and J by 1 base, leaving 13 bases between them. CDR3 length: 15 amino acids. CDR1 and CDR2 from the germline V gene are LGHNT and FRNRAP. The CDR3 protein is CASGPQGLSNQPQHF. In DNA form, the CDR3 reads TGTGCTAGTGGCCCGCAGGGTTTGAGCAATCAGCCCCAGCATTTT.

The chain combines TRBV29-1 with TRBJ1-2; the match to TRBD1 covers 8 bases. With 6 bases clipped from V and 7 bases from J, the junction kept 10 bases outside the gene matches. The CDR3 totals 13 residues. Germline CDR1 is SQVTM and CDR2 is ANQGSEA. CDR3: CSVSPDRATGYTF. Written as DNA, the CDR3 is TGCAGCGTCTCCCCGGACAGGGCCACTGGCTACACCTTC.

This clone was recorded only once. The chain joins TRBV30 to TRBJ2-6, with D perhaps matching TRBD1 (6 bases). The CDR3 covers 14 residues. The germline CDR1 and CDR2 sequences are GTSNPN and SVGIG (reference sequence). V dropped 3 bases and J dropped 2 bases, with 8 bases sitting between them. This CDR3 reads CAWRSGAGANVLTF. CDR3 sequence (DNA): TGTGCCTGGAGATCAGGGGCTGGGGCCAACGTCCTGACTTTC.

The table lists this clone with a count of one. The chain has TRBV5-4 and TRBJ2-1; 10 bases align to TRBD1. The CDR3 covers 16 residues. The J segment lost 6 bases and the V segment lost 3 bases, leaving 9 bases of the junction unmatched. The germline gives CDR1 SGHNT, CDR2 YYREEE (reference sequence). This CDR3 reads CASSSTRDRGSNEQFF. The CDR3, as DNA: TGTGCCAGCAGCTCGACCCGGGACAGGGGCAGCAATGAGCAGTTCTTC.

This rearrangement joins TRBV5-4 to TRBJ2-3; 13 bases match TRBD2. V shed 7 bases, J shed 6 bases, and the junction held 2 bases outside the gene matches. The germline gives CDR1 SGHNT, CDR2 YYREEE (reference sequence). The CDR3 spans 13 residues. In DNA form, the CDR3 reads TGTGCCAGCGAACTAGCGGGAGGGGATACGCAGTATTTT. This translates into CASELAGGDTQYF. The full variable domain, in which reference TRBV5-4 and TRBJ2-3 provide the parts outside the CDR3, is ETGVTQSPTHLIKTRGQQVTLRCSSQSGHNTVSWYQQALGQGPQFIFQYYREEENGRGNFPPRFSGLQFPNYSSELNVNALELDDSALYLCASELAGGDTQYFGPGTRLTVL.

V gene TRBV6-2 or TRBV6-3 combines with J gene TRBJ2-3; maybe TRBD1 (6 bases). The CDR3 sequence is 16 residues long. V lost 3 bases to trimming and J lost 1 base, with 14 bases between them. Germline V gives CDR1 MNHEY, CDR2 SVGEGT. The CDR3, as DNA: TGTGCCAGCAGTTATGTCGAGGGGGTAGGCACAGATACGCAGTATTTT. Amino acids: CASSYVEGVGTDTQYF.

This clone was observed once. The chain carries TRBV3-1 (or the pseudogene TRBV3-2) and TRBJ2-2, with D perhaps matching TRBD1 (6 bases). The germline V and J ends were trimmed by 4 bases and 6 bases, with 9 bases remaining between them. The CDR3 contains 13 residues. The germline V gene encodes CDR1 LGHDT and CDR2 YNNKEL (reference sequence). In DNA, the CDR3 is TGTGCCAGCAGCCCCTACAGGGCCGGGGAGCTGTTTTTT. It translates to CASSPYRAGELFF.

CDR3 loop: CASDRTGSEKLFF. The CDR3 nucleotides are TGCGCCAGCGACCGGACAGGGAGTGAAAAACTGTTTTTT. V usage is TRBV4-1 and J usage is TRBJ1-4; TRBD1 matches at 8 bases. CDR3 length equals 13 residues. Trimming cost V 8 bases and J 7 bases; bases outside gene matches: 6. The germline CDR1 and CDR2 sequences are MGHRA and YSYEKL.

The chain uses TRBV30 and TRBJ2-7, with TRBD2 identical over 12 bases. CDR3 length: 17 amino acids. Germline CDR1 GTSNPN, CDR2 SVGIG (reference sequence). Trimming cost V 2 bases and J 2 bases; bases outside gene matches: 10. The CDR3: CAWSPTSGRSSTYEQYF. CDR3 sequence (DNA): TGTGCCTGGAGTCCGACTAGCGGGAGATCAAGTACCTACGAGCAGTACTTC. The full variable domain, its missing parts supplied by reference TRBV30 and TRBJ2-7, is SQTIHQWPATLVQPVGSPLSLECTVEGTSNPNLYWYRQAAGRGLQLLFYSVGIGQISSEVPQNLSASRPQDRQFILSSKKLLLSDSGFYLCAWSPTSGRSSTYEQYFGPGTRLTVT.

V and J are TRBV5-8 and TRBJ2-5; 7 nucleotides match TRBD1. CDR3 length: 15 amino acids. CDR1 is SGHTS and CDR2 is YDEGEE in the germline V gene. The ends lost 4 bases at V and 5 bases at J; junction bases unmatched: 11. In DNA, the CDR3 is TGTGCCAGCAGCAGCCGACAGGGTCCGACGGAGACCCAGTACTTC. This codes for CASSSRQGPTETQYF.

The chain employs TRBV10-1 and TRBJ1-1; D ambiguous. Germline loops: CDR1 WNHNN, CDR2 SYGVQD (reference sequence). Trimming shortened V by 4 bases and J by 4 bases, and 13 bases separated the two germline ends. The CDR3 totals 14 residues. CDR3 in DNA: TGCGCCAGCAGTGCGGGAGGTGAGGCCACTGAAGCTTTCTTT. This gives the protein CASSAGGEATEAFF.

The rearrangement joins TRBV7-9 to TRBJ2-3; 10 bases agree with TRBD1. The ends lost 3 bases at V and 3 bases at J; junction bases unmatched: 3. The CDR3 covers 15 residues. Per the germline V gene, CDR1 is SEHNR and CDR2 is FQNEAQ (reference sequence). CDR3 sequence reads: CASSFGTGATDTQYF. Written as DNA, the CDR3 is TGTGCCAGCAGCTTCGGGACAGGGGCGACAGATACGCAGTATTTT.

V and J are TRBV2 and TRBJ1-2, with D hard to call. The CDR3 sequence is 14 residues long. The V and J ends lost 4 bases and 7 bases respectively, with 16 bases between them. Germline V CDR1 and CDR2: SNHLY, FYNNEI. CDR3 sequence (DNA): TGTGCCAGCAGTGTATCGCAGGAGGGCTCTGGCTACACCTTC. Protein product: CASSVSQEGSGYTF. Variable domain in full (rest from reference TRBV2 and TRBJ1-2): EPEVTQTPSHQVTQMGQEVILRCVPISNHLYFYWYRQILGQKVEFLVSFYNNEISEKSEIFDDQFSVERPDGSNFTLKIRSTKLEDSAMYFCASSVSQEGSGYTFGSGTRLTVV.

The chain employs TRBV6-1 and TRBJ2-7; a possible D gene is TRBD1 (5 bases). There are 15 residues in the CDR3. V dropped 2 bases and J dropped 7 bases, with 18 bases sitting between them. Germline CDR1 reads MNHNS; CDR2 reads SASEGT. The CDR3 DNA sequence: TGTGCCAGCAGTGAAAAGACAGTTATACTGGGTGAGCAGTACTTC. It yields the protein CASSEKTVILGEQYF.

This chain joins TRBV19 and TRBJ1-2, with 8 nucleotides matching TRBD1. The trim removed 2 bases at V and 4 bases at J, leaving 6 bases unmatched. Germline assignment: CDR1 LNHDA and CDR2 SQIVND (reference sequence). The CDR3 consists of 15 residues. Here the CDR3 DNA reads TGTGCCAGTAGTATATGGGCCCAGGGGGCCTATGGCTACACCTTC. Translated: CASSIWAQGAYGYTF.

The chain joins TRBV19 to TRBJ2-2; a possible D gene is TRBD1 (6 bases). Germline V gene sequence: CDR1 LNHDA, CDR2 SQIVND (reference sequence). The CDR3 has 14 amino acids. The germline V and J ends were trimmed by 7 bases and 15 bases, with 24 bases remaining between them. In nucleotides, the CDR3 is TGTGCCAGTACCATTACGCCCTCAGGGGTGAGGGTGTTTTTT. Amino acids: CASTITPSGVRVFF.

V is TRBV19 and J is TRBJ1-4; D gene unclear. The CDR3 runs 15 residues. V was trimmed by 3 bases and J by 0 bases, leaving 8 bases between them. CDR1 LNHDA and CDR2 SQIVND come from the germline V gene (reference sequence). CDR3 coding DNA: TGTGCCAGTAGTATCTACCGTGCAACTAATGAAAAACTGTTTTTT. Translating gives CASSIYRATNEKLFF.

The V and J genes are TRBV27 and TRBJ2-7, with TRBD1 identical over 9 bases. Germline V gene sequence: CDR1 MNHEY, CDR2 SMNVEV (reference sequence). The CDR3 is made up of 15 amino acids. Trimming at V came to 3 bases and at J to 3 bases, leaving 6 bases not matched to a gene. CDR3 sequence (DNA): TGTGCCAGCAGTTTTACAGGGGGCGAATTCTACGAGCAGTACTTC. Its translation: CASSFTGGEFYEQYF.